A single sample is the source of the 32 T cell receptor beta chains below, sequenced in a study of blood T cell repertoires in COVID-19. Assay: immunoSEQ multiplex PCR; the TCRdb copy retains only in-frame clones and omits some. The data hold about 310,000 clones, with less than 85% observed a single time. Sequencing was done on a sample of PBMCs or T cells enriched from blood (not recorded which). The receptors shown here come from a woman in her 30s who had been exposed to COVID-19.

Only a few counts were recorded for this clone. The V gene is TRBV7-8, the J gene TRBJ1-6; D perhaps matches TRBD1 (5 bases). Trimming removed 8 bases from V and 0 bases from J, with 11 bases in between. Germline V gene data show CDR1 as SGHVS and CDR2 as FQNEAQ. The CDR3 runs to 15 residues. This CDR3 reads CASLRDSSYNSPLHF. The CDR3 DNA follows: TGTGCCAGCTTGCGTGACAGCTCCTATAATTCACCCCTCCACTTT. The complete variable domain, with remaining parts taken from reference TRBV7-8 and TRBJ1-6, reads GAGVSQSPRYKVAKRGQDVALRCDPISGHVSLFWYQQALGQGPEFLTYFQNEAQLDKSGLPSDRFFAERPEGSVSTLKIQRTQQEDSAVYLCASLRDSSYNSPLHFGNGTRLTVT.

The rearrangement joins TRBV28 to TRBJ2-7; 11 positions agree with TRBD2. Germline V gene lookup returns CDR1 MDHEN and CDR2 SYDVKM. The CDR3 is 16 residues long. V lost 3 bases, J lost 2 bases, and 6 bases stayed unmatched. CDR3 DNA: TGTGCCAGCAGTTTCCAAGGGACTAGCGGCCCCTACGAGCAGTACTTC. This gives the protein CASSFQGTSGPYEQYF.

The chain links TRBV30 to TRBJ1-4; the D is unclear. Germline V gene sequence: CDR1 GTSNPN, CDR2 SVGIG (reference sequence). Trimming removed 2 bases from V and 5 bases from J, with 9 bases in between. The CDR3 consists of 13 residues. CDR3 region: CAWSMTENEKLFF. The CDR3 DNA reads as TGTGCCTGGAGTATGACGGAGAATGAAAAACTGTTTTTT.

The chain couples TRBV9 to TRBJ2-5; maybe TRBD2 (6 bases). The length of the CDR3 is 12 residues. Germline V gives CDR1 SGDLS, CDR2 YYNGEE. V lost 0 bases, J lost 7 bases, and 7 bases lay in between. The CDR3 region is CASSVEGGTQYF. DNA for the CDR3: TGTGCCAGCAGCGTAGAGGGAGGGACCCAGTACTTC.

The chain has TRBV28 and TRBJ2-7; no firm D call. This CDR3 has 12 residues. The V end lost 6 bases, the J end lost 4 bases, and 10 bases lay between the germline ends. Germline CDR1 is MDHEN and CDR2 is SYDVKM. CDR3 nucleotide sequence: TGTGCCAGCAGCTTCGTACGGTACGAGCAGTACTTC. Its translation is CASSFVRYEQYF.

V usage is TRBV27 and J usage is TRBJ1-2, with 11 positions matching TRBD1. Germline CDR1 reads MNHEY; CDR2 reads SMNVEV (reference sequence). This CDR3 region has 15 residues. J lost 4 bases, V lost 5 bases, and 6 bases had no gene match. CDR3 sequence: CASSPGTGGFYGYTF. In DNA form, the CDR3 reads TGTGCCAGCAGTCCCGGGACAGGGGGTTTCTATGGCTACACCTTC.

The V gene is TRBV18, the J gene TRBJ1-1, with 8 bases identical to TRBD1. CDR1 and CDR2 (germline): KGHSH, LQKENI. After removal of 2 bases from V and 1 base from J, the junction contained 9 bases not matched to a gene. CDR3 length: 17 amino acids. The CDR3 DNA sequence: TGTGCCAGCTCACCATACTCAACCGGGACAGGGAACACTGAAGCTTTCTTT. Its protein is CASSPYSTGTGNTEAFF.

The chain uses TRBV5-3 and TRBJ1-5; D is possibly TRBD1 (6 bases). TRBV5-3 is an ORF; its function is uncertain. V lost 2 bases and J 3 bases, leaving 12 bases between the germline ends. The CDR3 covers 15 residues. CDR3 in DNA: TGTGCCAGAAGCTTTAAACAGGGACCCAATCAGCCCCAGCATTTT. Amino acid sequence: CARSFKQGPNQPQHF.

The chain couples TRBV30 to TRBJ2-7; D is possibly TRBD2 (7 bases). The V end lost 2 bases, the J end lost 5 bases, and 22 bases lay between the germline ends. Germline V gives CDR1 GTSNPN, CDR2 SVGIG (reference sequence). The CDR3 totals 16 residues. CDR3 bases: TGTGCCTGGAGTCCCGCATTGGGGGGGCTCTCTGACGAGCAGTACTTC. Its protein is CAWSPALGGLSDEQYF.

In its sample, this clone was seen once. The chain links TRBV18 to TRBJ2-2; D is unclear. CDR3 length: 16 residues. Trimming shortened V by 1 base and J by 1 base, and 10 bases separated the two germline ends. CDR1 and CDR2 (germline): KGHSH, LQKENI. The CDR3 loop reads CASSPRFSGNTGELFF. The DNA for the CDR3 is TGTGCCAGCTCACCACGTTTCTCGGGGAACACCGGGGAGCTGTTTTTT. Together with reference TRBV18 and TRBJ2-2, the CDR3 gives the full variable domain: NAGVMQNPRHLVRRRGQEARLRCSPMKGHSHVYWYRQLPEEGLKFMVYLQKENIIDESGMPKERFSAEFPKEGPSILRIQQVVRGDSAAYFCASSPRFSGNTGELFFGEGSRLTVL.

The chain combines TRBV14 with TRBJ2-2, with D perhaps TRBD1 (6 bases). The CDR3 is made up of 17 amino acids. Germline V gene data show CDR1 as SGHDN and CDR2 as FVKESK. V was cut by 0 bases and J by 3 bases, with 14 bases left in between. The CDR3 is CASSQEWGLRDTGELFF. In nucleotides, the CDR3 is TGTGCCAGCAGCCAAGAGTGGGGGCTGAGGGACACCGGGGAGCTGTTTTTT. The full variable domain, with the rest looked up from reference TRBV14 and TRBJ2-2, is EAGVTQFPSHSVIEKGQTVTLRCDPISGHDNLYWYRRVMGKEIKFLLHFVKESKQDESGMPNNRFLAERTGGTYSTLKVQPAELEDSGVYFCASSQEWGLRDTGELFFGEGSRLTVL.

V is TRBV28 and J is TRBJ1-2; D is unresolved. CDR1 and CDR2 (germline): MDHEN, SYDVKM. The germline V and J ends were trimmed by 5 bases and 4 bases, with 5 bases remaining between them. The length of the CDR3 is 11 residues. The CDR3 sequence is CASSILYGYTF. CDR3 DNA: TGTGCCAGCAGTATTCTCTATGGCTACACCTTC.

The chain links TRBV5-1 to TRBJ2-2, with 7 bases matching TRBD1. Germline-derived CDR1 and CDR2 are SGHRS and YFSETQ. Trimming at V came to 7 bases and at J to 4 bases, leaving 10 bases not matched to a gene. The CDR3 has 15 amino acids. CDR3 in amino acids: CASHSGQARTGELFF. The CDR3 nucleotides read TGCGCCAGCCATTCTGGACAGGCACGCACCGGGGAGCTGTTTTTT.

This sequence joins TRBV28 and TRBJ2-3, with TRBD2 matching 8 bases. This CDR3 is 14 amino acids long. Germline V lookup: CDR1 MDHEN, CDR2 SYDVKM. V was clipped by 8 bases and J by 2 bases; unmatched bases: 6. The CDR3 coding sequence is TGTGCCAGCGCTAGACTAGCGCACACAGATACGCAGTATTTT. Its translation is CASARLAHTDTQYF.

The chain couples TRBV18 to TRBJ2-7; TRBD1 aligns across 10 bases. Germline lookup yields CDR1 KGHSH and CDR2 LQKENI. J was trimmed by 2 bases and V by 5 bases; bases with no gene match: 6. CDR3 length equals 15 residues. CDR3 loop: CASSTGTGAAYEQYF. CDR3 DNA sequence: TGTGCCAGCTCAACCGGGACAGGGGCCGCCTACGAGCAGTACTTC.

V and J are TRBV19 and TRBJ2-2; TRBD1 aligns across 9 bases. The CDR3 runs to 17 residues. V dropped 4 bases and J dropped 0; count of bases not matched to a gene: 6. Germline V CDR1 and CDR2: LNHDA, SQIVND (reference sequence). The CDR3 nucleotides are TGTGCCAGTAGTACGCAAACAGGGGGCTCGAACACCGGGGAGCTGTTTTTT. Translated: CASSTQTGGSNTGELFF.

Concerning this clone itself: Compared with germline, one end of the junction differs, possibly owing to a read error. J is TRBJ1-2 and V is TRBV5-1; D call uncertain. The CDR3 runs 13 residues. Per germline, CDR1 SGHRS and CDR2 YFSETQ. The CDR3 protein is CASSLDSVGGYTF. CDR3 bases: TGCGCCAGCAGTTTGGACTCCGTCGGTGGCTACACCTTC. The whole variable domain, filled in from reference TRBV5-1 and TRBJ1-2, reads KAGVTQTPRYLIKTRGQQVTLSCSPISGHRSVSWYQQTPGQGLQFLFEYFSETQRNKGNFPGRFSGRQFSNSRSEMNVSTLELGDSALYLCASSLDSVGGYTFGSGTRLTVV.

The chain recombines TRBV28 with TRBJ2-1; 7 bases line up with TRBD1. Germline assignment: CDR1 MDHEN and CDR2 SYDVKM. The trim removed 5 bases at V and 0 bases at J, leaving 4 bases unmatched. The CDR3 length is 15 residues. Here the CDR3 reads CASSPRQGSYNEQFF. As DNA, the CDR3 is TGTGCCAGCAGTCCGCGACAGGGCTCCTACAATGAGCAGTTCTTC.

In regard to this clone: At one boundary the junction diverges from the germline segment, which might be a read error. The chain links TRBV19 to TRBJ2-7, with 12 positions matching TRBD1. Germline V gene lookup returns CDR1 LNHDA and CDR2 SQIVND (reference sequence). The CDR3 sequence is 13 residues long. CDR3: CASNLGGQGAMDF. CDR3 nucleotide sequence: TGTGCCAGTAATTTGGGGGGACAGGGGGCGATGGACTTC.

The chain is built from TRBV5-8 and TRBJ2-2, with TRBD1 matching 8 bases. V lost 0 bases to trimming and J lost 0 bases; unmatched junction nucleotides: 1. The germline V gene encodes CDR1 SGHTS and CDR2 YDEGEE. The CDR3 spans 16 residues. This CDR3 is CASSLGDRPNTGELFF. In nucleotides, the CDR3 is TGTGCCAGCAGCTTGGGGGACAGGCCGAACACCGGGGAGCTGTTTTTT.

This chain uses TRBV27 with TRBJ1-2, with 8 bases lining up with TRBD1. V lost 5 bases, J lost 4 bases, and 9 bases stayed unmatched. This CDR3 contains 15 residues. Germline assignment: CDR1 MNHEY and CDR2 SMNVEV (reference sequence). The CDR3 here is CASSASLGTGYGYTF. CDR3 DNA: TGTGCCAGCAGTGCAAGCCTAGGGACAGGCTATGGCTACACCTTC.

The chain carries TRBV5-6 and TRBJ2-2; 11 nucleotides line up with TRBD1. V gave up 4 bases and J gave up 2 bases; unmatched junction bases: 10. Germline values: CDR1 SGHDT, CDR2 YYEEEE. This CDR3 is built from 18 residues. Written as DNA, the CDR3 is TGTGCCAGCAGCCGGACAGGGGGCCACCTCTATAACACCGGGGAGCTGTTTTTT. This gives the protein CASSRTGGHLYNTGELFF. The full variable domain, its missing parts supplied by reference TRBV5-6 and TRBJ2-2, is DAGVTQSPTHLIKTRGQQVTLRCSPKSGHDTVSWYQQALGQGPQFIFQYYEEEERQRGNFPDRFSGHQFPNYSSELNVNALLLGDSALYLCASSRTGGHLYNTGELFFGEGSRLTVL.

The rearrangement links TRBV10-3 to TRBJ1-1; 8 nucleotides line up with TRBD1. This CDR3 contains 15 residues. From germline, CDR1 is ENHRY and CDR2 SYGVKD. V dropped 5 bases and J dropped 3; count of bases not matched to a gene: 8. CDR3 bases: TGTGCCATCAGTAACAGGGGGAGTGGGGACACTGAAGCTTTCTTT. Residues: CAISNRGSGDTEAFF.

The chain combines TRBV5-1 with TRBJ1-1; tentative D call: TRBD1 (6 bases). Germline assignment: CDR1 SGHRS and CDR2 YFSETQ. The CDR3 has 15 amino acids. The V end lost 4 bases, the J end lost 6 bases, and 19 bases lay between the germline ends. CDR3 loop: CASSIRQSEGAEAFF. The CDR3, as DNA: TGCGCCAGCAGCATACGACAGTCCGAGGGGGCTGAAGCTTTCTTT. The whole variable domain, remainder taken from reference TRBV5-1 and TRBJ1-1, is KAGVTQTPRYLIKTRGQQVTLSCSPISGHRSVSWYQQTPGQGLQFLFEYFSETQRNKGNFPGRFSGRQFSNSRSEMNVSTLELGDSALYLCASSIRQSEGAEAFFGQGTRLTVV.

This rearrangement joins TRBV10-3 to TRBJ1-1; weak D call: TRBD1 (6 bases). Looked up from germline, CDR1 is ENHRY and CDR2 is SYGVKD. The V end lost 6 bases, the J end lost 0 bases, and 8 bases lay between the germline ends. This CDR3 has 13 amino acids. The CDR3 DNA is TGTGCCATCAGCGGACAGTTGAACACTGAAGCTTTCTTT. This codes for CAISGQLNTEAFF.

V gene TRBV5-1 combines with J gene TRBJ2-5; 7 nucleotides align to TRBD1. V lost 4 bases and J lost 5; bases outside the gene matches: 5. Germline V gene data show CDR1 as SGHRS and CDR2 as YFSETQ. This CDR3 spans 13 amino acids. CDR3 in amino acids: CASSQQGWETQYF. CDR3 sequence (DNA): TGCGCCAGCAGCCAACAGGGGTGGGAGACCCAGTACTTC.

This clone was seen a few times. The rearrangement joins TRBV11-2 to TRBJ2-5; TRBD2 aligns across 11 bases. The CDR3 runs to 17 residues. Germline lookup yields CDR1 SGHAT and CDR2 FQNNGV. The V and J ends lost 4 bases and 2 bases, in that order; junction bases with no gene match: 9. CDR3 region: CASSSRLGTSGQETQYF. In nucleotides, the CDR3 is TGTGCCAGCAGCTCTAGACTTGGGACTAGCGGACAAGAGACCCAGTACTTC.

This clone came up once. The chain joins TRBV9 to TRBJ2-5; no definite D call. The germline V gene has CDR1 SGDLS and CDR2 YYNGEE. Deletions cut 0 bases from V and 5 bases from J, with 11 bases between. The CDR3 extends over 14 amino acids. The CDR3 bases are TGTGCCAGCAGCGTAGGAGATAGCTTTGAGACCCAGTACTTC. It yields the protein CASSVGDSFETQYF.

V and J are TRBV7-9 and TRBJ1-2, with unresolved D. Trimming pared 5 bases from V and 7 bases from J, leaving 17 bases between. From germline, CDR1 is SEHNR and CDR2 FQNEAQ (reference sequence). This CDR3 is built from 14 residues. In nucleotides, the CDR3 is TGTGCCAGCAGCACCCAGATAATCCCGCTTGGCTACACCTTC. This codes for CASSTQIIPLGYTF.

Written as DNA, the CDR3 is TGTGCCTGGGGACCGGGACAGGGCGCGACTGGGGCGTACTTC. It codes for CAWGPGQGATGAYF. The chain joins TRBV30 to TRBJ2-7, with 9 bases fitting TRBD1. V gave up 5 bases and J gave up 12 bases; unmatched junction bases: 17. The CDR3 sequence is 14 residues long. Per germline, CDR1 GTSNPN and CDR2 SVGIG (reference sequence). The complete variable domain, with remaining parts taken from reference TRBV30 and TRBJ2-7, reads SQTIHQWPATLVQPVGSPLSLECTVEGTSNPNLYWYRQAAGRGLQLLFYSVGIGQISSEVPQNLSASRPQDRQFILSSKKLLLSDSGFYLCAWGPGQGATGAYFGPGTRLTVT.

The chain recombines TRBV19 with TRBJ1-1, with D possibly matching TRBD1 (5 bases). This CDR3 is built from 14 residues. Germline CDR1 LNHDA, CDR2 SQIVND (reference sequence). Trimming left V 4 bases short and J 0 bases short, with 9 bases between. DNA for the CDR3: TGTGCCAGTAGTAGTCAGGGCATGAACACTGAAGCTTTCTTT. Translated: CASSSQGMNTEAFF.

J is TRBJ1-5 and V is TRBV7-8; no firm D call. Germline CDR1 is SGHVS and CDR2 is FQNEAQ. Trimming stripped 2 bases from V and 4 bases from J, with 6 bases between. This CDR3 region has 13 residues. This CDR3 is CASSLSVNQPQHF. CDR3 in DNA: TGTGCCAGCAGCTTATCAGTTAATCAGCCCCAGCATTTT.